The next 20 T cell receptor beta chains were all read from a single sample in a study of blood T cell repertoires in COVID-19. Using immunoSEQ multiplex PCR, the repertoire was profiled, and TCRdb retains in-frame clones only, with some absent. The table records more than 85,000 clones, 92% of them present only once. Sequencing was carried out using peripheral blood. All receptors derive from a woman between 45 and 60 years old with COVID-19, enrolled during active disease.

V is TRBV12-3 or TRBV12-4 and J is TRBJ1-1; the match to TRBD1 covers 7 bases. Trimming took 8 bases from V and 12 from J; bases not matched to a gene: 9. The CDR3 extends over 11 amino acids. The CDR3 nucleotides read TGTGCCAGCGCAACTTTCAGGGGGTCTTTCTTT. As protein: CASATFRGSFF.

This clone has just one count. The chain joins TRBV25-1 to TRBJ2-6, with 7 bases identical to TRBD1. The CDR3 consists of 17 residues. Trimming took 2 bases from V and 0 from J; bases not matched to a gene: 4. CDR1 and CDR2 (germline): MGHDK, SYGVNS. CDR3 in amino acids: CASSEGTVTSGANVLTF. DNA of the CDR3: TGTGCCAGCAGTGAAGGGACAGTCACCTCTGGGGCCAACGTCCTGACTTTC.

The chain carries TRBV3-1 (or the pseudogene TRBV3-2) and TRBJ1-3; D is ambiguous. Per germline, CDR1 LGHDT and CDR2 YNNKEL (reference sequence). V lost 0 bases to trimming and J lost 3 bases, with 12 bases between them. The CDR3 extends over 16 amino acids. The CDR3 DNA reads as TGTGCCAGCAGCCAAGACAGGCCCAGAGATGGAAACACCATATATTTT. It yields the protein CASSQDRPRDGNTIYF.

The chain carries TRBV6-5 and TRBJ1-6; no reliable D call. The CDR3 runs 15 residues. Deletions cut 5 bases from V and 4 bases from J, with 12 bases between. Germline assignment: CDR1 MNHEY and CDR2 SVGAGI. CDR3 sequence (DNA): TGTGCCAGCAGTACAGTAAATTCTTATAATTCACCCCTCCACTTT. Translating it yields CASSTVNSYNSPLHF.

This rearrangement joins TRBV24-1 to TRBJ1-1; unclear D gene. CDR3 length: 11 amino acids. CDR1 and CDR2 (germline): KGHDR, SFDVKD. Between the trimmed V and J ends, which lost 9 bases and 7 bases, there was a span of 11 bases. The CDR3 is CATSNGFEAFF. The CDR3 coding sequence is TGTGCCACCTCGAACGGGTTTGAAGCTTTCTTT.

This chain links TRBV11-3 with TRBJ2-1; TRBD2 might be the D (5 bases). Germline V gene lookup returns CDR1 SGHNT and CDR2 YENEEA. The CDR3 runs 15 residues. Trimming took 0 bases from V and 0 from J, leaving 6 bases between them. CDR3: CASSLEGSSYNEQFF. The CDR3 DNA is TGTGCCAGCAGCTTAGAAGGGAGCTCCTACAATGAGCAGTTCTTC.

This clone showed up just once. The J gene is TRBJ2-5, the V gene TRBV10-3; TRBD2 matches at 11 bases. CDR3 length: 21 amino acids. Trimming took 1 base from V and 10 from J; bases not matched to a gene: 26. CDR1 is ENHRY and CDR2 is SYGVKD in the germline V gene. In nucleotides, the CDR3 is TGTGCCATCAGTGAGTTGCTAGCGGGGGGACCCCTCCCTCCCCCGCCGGGGTACCAGTACTTC. Translating it yields CAISELLAGGPLPPPPGYQYF.

The chain joins TRBV9 to TRBJ2-1; TRBD2 might be the D (5 bases). This CDR3 spans 13 amino acids. V was shortened by 2 bases and J by 7 bases, with 10 bases between the two germline ends. Germline V gene data show CDR1 as SGDLS and CDR2 as YYNGEE. The DNA of the CDR3 is TGTGCCAGCAGCGTGACTACTAGGAATGAGCAGTTCTTC. Translated: CASSVTTRNEQFF.

The chain has TRBV28 and TRBJ2-5; maybe TRBD1 (7 bases). This CDR3 is built from 15 residues. The germline V and J ends were trimmed by 2 bases and 2 bases, with 12 bases remaining between them. CDR1 is MDHEN and CDR2 is SYDVKM in the germline V gene. The DNA of the CDR3 is TGTGCCAGCAGTTTACCCAGGGGGGAGCAAGAGACCCAGTACTTC. Its protein is CASSLPRGEQETQYF.

The chain uses TRBV3-1 (or the pseudogene TRBV3-2) and TRBJ1-3; D call uncertain. V lost 4 bases and J lost 0, with 7 bases in between. This CDR3 has 14 residues. CDR1 LGHDT and CDR2 YNNKEL come from the germline V gene (reference sequence). The CDR3 nucleotides are TGTGCCAGCAGCCGAGAACACTCTGGAAACACCATATATTTT. This translates into CASSREHSGNTIYF.

This clone showed up just once. The V call is TRBV27, the J call TRBJ1-2; D possibly corresponds to TRBD1 (5 bases). The CDR3 is 15 residues long. Looked up from germline, CDR1 is MNHEY and CDR2 is SMNVEV (reference sequence). Trimming removed 8 bases from V and 4 bases from J, with 20 bases in between. The DNA for the CDR3 is TGTGCCAGCCGTCTGTCGGCGGGGCTCGTCTATGGCTACACCTTC. Amino acid sequence: CASRLSAGLVYGYTF.

This chain connects TRBV11-2 to TRBJ2-1; a weak D match, TRBD2 (5 bases). Germline CDR1 reads SGHAT; CDR2 reads FQNNGV. Trimming removed 5 bases at V and 10 bases at J, with 9 bases between. The CDR3 loop spans 11 amino acids. The CDR3: CASSAGREQFF. In DNA form, the CDR3 reads TGTGCCAGCAGCGCGGGTCGCGAGCAGTTCTTC. The whole variable domain, remainder taken from reference TRBV11-2 and TRBJ2-1, is EAGVAQSPRYKIIEKRQSVAFWCNPISGHATLYWYQQILGQGPKLLIQFQNNGVVDDSQLPKDRFSAERLKGVDSTLKIQPAKLEDSAVYLCASSAGREQFFGPGTRLTVL.

The chain links TRBV3-1 (or the pseudogene TRBV3-2) to TRBJ2-7; TRBD2 is a possible D gene (6 bases). The CDR3 is 14 residues long. Germline CDR1 and CDR2: LGHDT and YNNKEL (reference sequence). With 3 bases removed from V and 3 bases from J, the gap between germline ends came to 12 bases. In DNA form, the CDR3 reads TGTGCCAGCAGCCAGGGAGGTACTAGCTACGAGCAGTACTTC. Protein product: CASSQGGTSYEQYF.

The V gene is TRBV19, the J gene TRBJ2-2; D remains ambiguous. The germline CDR1 and CDR2 sequences are LNHDA and SQIVND (reference sequence). CDR3 length: 15 residues. The V gene lost 4 bases and the J gene lost 0 bases, with 9 bases spanning the gap. The CDR3 region is CASSTRLANTGELFF. The CDR3 nucleotides are TGTGCCAGTAGTACTCGCTTAGCGAACACCGGGGAGCTGTTTTTT.

This clone was recorded only once. The gene calls are TRBV21-1 and TRBJ2-1; the table's D call, TRBD1, was not checked against the DNA. TRBV21-1 is a pseudogene segment. The CDR3 contains 16 residues. This CDR3 is CASSKALGTAYNEQFF. CDR3 in DNA: TGTGCCAGCAGCAAAGCGCTAGGGACAGCTTACAATGAGCAGTTCTTC.

The chain is built from TRBV20-1 and TRBJ1-1, with D possibly being TRBD1 (5 bases). This CDR3 has 14 residues. CDR1 is DFQATT and CDR2 is SNEGSKA in the germline V gene (reference sequence). The V end was cut by 3 bases, the J end by 0 bases, with 11 bases between. CDR3 sequence reads: CSASRGVMNTEAFF. CDR3 DNA: TGCAGTGCTAGTAGGGGTGTGATGAACACTGAAGCTTTCTTT.

V gene TRBV27 combines with J gene TRBJ1-5; D is uncertain. Trimming pared 6 bases from V and 0 bases from J, leaving 6 bases between. CDR3 length equals 13 residues. Germline loops: CDR1 MNHEY, CDR2 SMNVEV (reference sequence). The CDR3 region has the DNA TGTGCCAGCAGCCCCAATAGCAATCAGCCCCAGCATTTT. It yields the protein CASSPNSNQPQHF.

This clone was seen once. The chain carries TRBV7-2 and TRBJ1-1; perhaps TRBD1 as D (6 bases). CDR3 size: 14 residues. With 6 bases removed from V and 5 bases from J, the gap between germline ends came to 16 bases. Germline assignment: CDR1 SGHTA and CDR2 FQGNSA. The CDR3 DNA is TGTGCCAGCAGACTGAAACCAGGGGATACTGAAGCTTTCTTT. Translating gives CASRLKPGDTEAFF.

The rearrangement links TRBV19 to TRBJ1-2; D gene ambiguous. V dropped 7 bases and J dropped 6 bases, with 15 bases sitting between them. The CDR3 runs to 13 residues. Germline V gene data show CDR1 as LNHDA and CDR2 as SQIVND (reference sequence). The CDR3 spells CASTPFFGNGYTF. The CDR3 bases are TGTGCCAGTACCCCATTCTTCGGGAATGGCTACACCTTC.

The chain uses TRBV19 and TRBJ2-5, with 14 bases lining up with TRBD2. This CDR3 contains 16 residues. Losses at the gene ends were 5 bases for V and 2 bases for J; bases not matched to a gene: 4. Germline V CDR1 and CDR2: LNHDA, SQIVND (reference sequence). The CDR3 here is CASSQRLAGGQETQYF. CDR3 in DNA: TGTGCCAGTAGTCAAAGACTAGCGGGGGGGCAAGAGACCCAGTACTTC. Supplemented by reference TRBV19 and TRBJ2-5, the full variable domain reads DGGITQSPKYLFRKEGQNVTLSCEQNLNHDAMYWYRQDPGQGLRLIYYSQIVNDFQKGDIAEGYSVSREKKESFPLTVTSAQKNPTAFYLCASSQRLAGGQETQYFGPGTRLLVL.